This T cell receptor beta chain was retrieved from a study of T cell responses to AZD1222 COVID-19 vaccine. Profiling relied on immunoSEQ multiplex PCR, and the TCRdb table lists in-frame clones only, not all of them. This table has 85,000 to 100,000 clones, more than 85% appearing once. The source material was peripheral blood, sampled 28 days after the second AZD1222 dose. The receptor was derived from an adult who received the AZD1222 COVID-19 vaccine.

The CDR3 loop reads CASSRLPDNEQFF. CDR3 in DNA: TGTGCCAGCTCACGATTGCCGGACAATGAGCAGTTCTTC. The chain uses TRBV18 and TRBJ2-1, with unresolved D. This CDR3 is built from 13 residues. V was shortened by 4 bases and J by 5 bases, with 9 bases between the two germline ends. The germline gives CDR1 KGHSH, CDR2 LQKENI.